This TCR beta chain emerged from a study of immune reconstitution after stem cell transplant in scleroderma (dated 2017 in TCRdb). CDR3 length: 15 amino acids, cysteine to phenylalanine. The sequence is cut down to CDR3 DNA, 45 bases in frame from base 1. From the germline V gene (reference sequence), CDR1 is SGHKS and CDR2 is YYEKEE. V is cut back by 3 bases and J by 4 bases, with 7 bases in the junction unmatched. The method was RT-PCR. The sequencer listed for this sample is Illumina MiSeq. In TCRdb, the public reads were trimmed at Q25 with fastp and aligned with MiXCR, with productive beta chains retained. All rows with the same CDR3 protein become a single entry with the most common DNA and genes. Here the sample has 5,000 or so distinct CDR3 sequences; 8.5% occur a single time. 4% to 4.5% of the sample is held by the ten biggest clonotypes. Points on this clonotype: No cognate antigen has been identified for it. No per-base quality is available; no much larger clone lies one base away.

The rearrangement combines TRBV5-5 with TRBJ2-7, with 10 bases aligning to TRBD1. The TCR originated in a male donor with systemic sclerosis. This material was obtained before or after autologous hematopoietic stem cell transplantation (not recorded which). CDR3 reads: CASSWDRGLDYEQYF. The base sequence is TGTGCCAGCAGCTGGGACAGGGGTTTGGATTACGAGCAGTACTTC.